The 3 T cell receptor beta chains given below trace back to one sample, sequenced in a study of CD4 T cells in relation to SARS-CoV-2 and coronaviruses. The table came from immunoSEQ multiplex PCR; TCRdb's copy has only in-frame clones and leaves some out. The sample has tens of thousands of clones; roughly nine tenths are singletons. The sequenced sample consisted of naive CD4+ T cells from PBMCs. The subset was: naive CD4+ T cells isolated by negative enrichment. The receptors were sampled from an adult with COVID-19.

V usage is TRBV7-2 and J usage is TRBJ1-5, with TRBD1 as a possible D gene (6 bases). Per germline, CDR1 SGHTA and CDR2 FQGNSA. This CDR3 has 15 amino acids. V lost 3 bases and J lost 6, with 15 bases in between. The CDR3, as DNA: TGTGCCAGCAGCTTGTCAGCAGGGGTAGGTCAGCCCCAGCATTTT. Translating gives CASSLSAGVGQPQHF.

The chain is built from TRBV5-4 and TRBJ2-1; TRBD1 is a possible D gene (6 bases). V dropped 2 bases and J dropped 8 bases, with 17 bases sitting between them. Per the germline V gene, CDR1 is SGHNT and CDR2 is YYREEE (reference sequence). CDR3 length equals 15 residues. CDR3 bases: TGTGCCAGCAGCTTAGGTGCACAGGGCGTCCATGAGCAGTTCTTC. This translates into CASSLGAQGVHEQFF.

This chain joins TRBV18 and TRBJ2-2, with 10 bases fitting TRBD2. Germline assignment: CDR1 KGHSH and CDR2 LQKENI. This CDR3 is 15 amino acids long. V was pared by 0 bases and J by 6 bases, with 1 base of the junction left unmatched. CDR3 residues: CASSPPLAGAGELFF. Here the CDR3 DNA reads TGTGCCAGCTCACCACCCCTAGCGGGAGCCGGGGAGCTGTTTTTT.